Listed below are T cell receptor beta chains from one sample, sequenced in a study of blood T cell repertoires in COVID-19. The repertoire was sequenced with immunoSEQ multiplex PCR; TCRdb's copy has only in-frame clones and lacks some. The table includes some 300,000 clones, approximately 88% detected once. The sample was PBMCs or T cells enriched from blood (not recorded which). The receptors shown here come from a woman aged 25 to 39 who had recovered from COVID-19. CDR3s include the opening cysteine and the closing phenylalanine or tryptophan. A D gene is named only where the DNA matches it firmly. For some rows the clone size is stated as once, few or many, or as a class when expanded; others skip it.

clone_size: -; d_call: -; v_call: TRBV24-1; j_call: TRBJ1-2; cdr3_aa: CATSDPHFGDYGYTF; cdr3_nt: TGTGCCACCAGTGATCCTCACTTCGGGGACTATGGCTACACCTTC
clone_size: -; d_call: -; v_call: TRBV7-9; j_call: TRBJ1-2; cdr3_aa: CASSLDPLPGGYTF; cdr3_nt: TGTGCCAGCAGCTTAGACCCTCTACCGGGGGGCTACACCTTC
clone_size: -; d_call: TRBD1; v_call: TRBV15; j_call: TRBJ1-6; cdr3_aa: CATSRGDRGSYNSPLHF; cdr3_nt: TGTGCCACCAGCAGGGGTGACAGGGGCTCCTATAATTCACCCCTCCACTTT
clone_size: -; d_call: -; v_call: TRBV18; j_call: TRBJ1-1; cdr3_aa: CASSPIGSGLTPSTEAFF; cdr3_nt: TGTGCCAGCTCACCAATCGGGTCGGGACTCACCCCCAGCACTGAAGCTTTCTTT
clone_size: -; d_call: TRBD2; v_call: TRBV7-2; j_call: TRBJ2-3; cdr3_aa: CASSHQRLARTDTQYF; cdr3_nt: TGTGCCAGCAGCCATCAGCGACTAGCCCGCACAGATACGCAGTATTTT
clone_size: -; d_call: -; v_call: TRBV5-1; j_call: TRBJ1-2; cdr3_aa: CASSSAREQEGYGYTF; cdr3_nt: TGCGCCAGCAGCTCAGCCAGAGAACAGGAGGGGTATGGCTACACCTTC
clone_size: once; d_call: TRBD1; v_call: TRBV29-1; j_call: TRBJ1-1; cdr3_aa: CSAQTGVDTEAFF; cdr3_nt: TGCAGCGCCCAGACAGGGGTTGACACTGAAGCTTTCTTT
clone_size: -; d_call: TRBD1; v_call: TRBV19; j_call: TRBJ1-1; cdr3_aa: CATRTGPAFTEAFF; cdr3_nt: TGTGCCACACGGACAGGTCCGGCGTTCACTGAAGCTTTCTTT
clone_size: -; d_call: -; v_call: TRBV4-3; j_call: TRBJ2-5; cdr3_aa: CASSQEGGLETQYF; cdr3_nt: TGCGCCAGCAGCCAAGAAGGGGGTCTCGAGACCCAGTACTTC
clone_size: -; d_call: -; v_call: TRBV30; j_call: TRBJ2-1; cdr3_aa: CAWRYGNEQFF; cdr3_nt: TGTGCCTGGCGATACGGGAATGAGCAGTTCTTC
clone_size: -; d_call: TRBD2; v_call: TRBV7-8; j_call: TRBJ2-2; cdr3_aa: CASSLDRLAANTGELFF; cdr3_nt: TGTGCCAGCAGCTTAGATCGGCTAGCGGCGAACACCGGGGAGCTGTTTTTT
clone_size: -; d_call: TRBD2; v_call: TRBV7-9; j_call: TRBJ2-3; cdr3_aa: CASSSPTSRVDTQYF; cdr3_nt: TGTGCCAGCAGCTCGCCGACTAGCCGCGTAGATACGCAGTATTTT
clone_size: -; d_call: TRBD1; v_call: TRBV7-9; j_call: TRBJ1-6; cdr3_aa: CASSRDRDGNSPLHF; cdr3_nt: TGTGCCAGCAGCCGCGACAGGGACGGTAATTCACCCCTCCACTTT
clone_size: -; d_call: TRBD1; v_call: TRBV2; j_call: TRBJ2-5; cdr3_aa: CASSDRGLGETQYF; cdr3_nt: TGTGCCAGCAGCGACAGGGGGCTGGGAGAGACCCAGTACTTC
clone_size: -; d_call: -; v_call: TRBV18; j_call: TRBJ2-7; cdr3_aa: CASSPTLQGPSFYEQYF; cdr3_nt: TGTGCCAGCTCGCCGACCCTACAGGGTCCGTCTTTCTACGAGCAGTACTTC
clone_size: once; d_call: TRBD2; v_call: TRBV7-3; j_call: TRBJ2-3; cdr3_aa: CASSLTSGGPIITDTQYF; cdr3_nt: TGTGCCAGCAGCTTGACTAGCGGGGGGCCGATTATCACAGATACGCAGTATTTT
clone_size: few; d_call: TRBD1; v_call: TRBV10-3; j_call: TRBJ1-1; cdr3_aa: CAISVDRGDTEAFF; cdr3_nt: TGTGCCATCAGTGTGGACAGGGGAGACACTGAAGCTTTCTTT
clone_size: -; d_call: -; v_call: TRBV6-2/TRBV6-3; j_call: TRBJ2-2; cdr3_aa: CASSYLEPGELFF; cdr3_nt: TGTGCCAGCAGTTACCTAGAACCCGGGGAGCTGTTTTTT
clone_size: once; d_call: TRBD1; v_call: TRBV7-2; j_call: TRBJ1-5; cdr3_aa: CASSPQGTGDQPQHF; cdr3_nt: TGTGCCAGCAGCCCACAGGGGACAGGGGATCAGCCCCAGCATTTT
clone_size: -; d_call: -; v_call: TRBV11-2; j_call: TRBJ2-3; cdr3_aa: CASSEDSFTDTQYF; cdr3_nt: TGTGCCAGCAGCGAGGACAGTTTCACAGATACGCAGTATTTT
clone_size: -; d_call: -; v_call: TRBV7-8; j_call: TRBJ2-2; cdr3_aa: CASSLALSVWFGTGELFF; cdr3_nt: TGTGCCAGCAGCTTAGCGCTCTCTGTCTGGTTCGGCACCGGGGAGCTGTTTTTT
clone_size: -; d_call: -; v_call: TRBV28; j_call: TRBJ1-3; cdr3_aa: CASSARGASGNTIYF; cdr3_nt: TGTGCCAGCAGCGCGCGGGGGGCATCTGGAAACACCATATATTTT
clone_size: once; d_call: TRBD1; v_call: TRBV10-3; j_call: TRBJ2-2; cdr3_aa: CAISDTGVENTGELFF; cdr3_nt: TGTGCCATCAGTGACACAGGGGTAGAGAACACCGGGGAGCTGTTTTTT
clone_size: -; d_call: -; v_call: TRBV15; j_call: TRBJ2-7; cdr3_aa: CATSRDYPQATYEQYF; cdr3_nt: TGTGCCACCAGCAGAGATTACCCACAGGCAACCTACGAGCAGTACTTC
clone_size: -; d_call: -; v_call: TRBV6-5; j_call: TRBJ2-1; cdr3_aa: CASSGILLYNEQFF; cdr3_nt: TGTGCCAGTTCCGGGATCCTGTTGTACAATGAGCAGTTCTTC
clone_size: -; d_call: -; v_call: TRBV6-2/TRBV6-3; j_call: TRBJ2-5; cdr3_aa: CASSYPSASPGGRETQYF; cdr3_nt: TGTGCCAGCAGTTACCCCTCCGCGTCCCCGGGGGGCCGAGAGACCCAGTACTTC
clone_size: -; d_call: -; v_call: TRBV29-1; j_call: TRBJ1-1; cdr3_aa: CSVEEGPRVAFF; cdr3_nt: TGCAGCGTTGAAGAGGGGCCCAGGGTAGCTTTCTTT
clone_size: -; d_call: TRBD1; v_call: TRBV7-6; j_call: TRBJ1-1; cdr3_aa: CASSLDRGRNTEAFF; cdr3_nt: TGTGCCAGCAGCTTAGACAGGGGGCGGAACACTGAAGCTTTCTTT
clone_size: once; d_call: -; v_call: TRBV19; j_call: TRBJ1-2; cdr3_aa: CASSIVGGGYGYTF; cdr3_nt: TGTGCCAGTAGTATTGTAGGAGGCGGCTATGGCTACACCTTC
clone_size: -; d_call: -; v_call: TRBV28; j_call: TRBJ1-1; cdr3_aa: CASSLWRAMNTEAFF; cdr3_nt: TGTGCCAGCAGTTTATGGAGAGCCATGAACACTGAAGCTTTCTTT
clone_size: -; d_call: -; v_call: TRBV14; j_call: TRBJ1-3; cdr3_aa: CASSQQPAGGYPSYSGNTIYF; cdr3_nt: TGTGCCAGCAGCCAACAACCCGCTGGGGGCTATCCTAGCTACTCTGGAAACACCATATATTTT
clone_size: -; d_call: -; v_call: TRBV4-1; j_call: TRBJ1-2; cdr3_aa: CASSQDDFRDSANYGYTF; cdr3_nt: TGCGCCAGCAGCCAAGATGATTTTCGGGACTCTGCTAACTATGGCTACACCTTC
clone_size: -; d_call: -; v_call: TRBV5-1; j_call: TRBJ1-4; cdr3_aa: CASSFSGAGEKLFF; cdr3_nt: TGCGCCAGCAGCTTTTCAGGGGCCGGTGAAAAACTGTTTTTT
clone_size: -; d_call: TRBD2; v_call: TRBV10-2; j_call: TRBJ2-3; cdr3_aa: CASSESTAESGSTDTQYF; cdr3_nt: TGCGCCAGCAGTGAGTCGACGGCTGAGAGCGGGAGTACAGATACGCAGTATTTT
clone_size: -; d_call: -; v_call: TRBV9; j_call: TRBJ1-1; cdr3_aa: CASSPWGVENTEAFF; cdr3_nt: TGTGCCAGCAGCCCTTGGGGGGTAGAGAACACTGAAGCTTTCTTT
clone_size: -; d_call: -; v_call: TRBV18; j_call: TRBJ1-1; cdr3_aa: CASSIHRNTEAFF; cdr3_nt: TGTGCCAGCTCAATTCACAGGAACACTGAAGCTTTCTTT
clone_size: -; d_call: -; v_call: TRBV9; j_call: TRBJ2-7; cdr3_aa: CASSRSGRPYEQYF; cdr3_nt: TGTGCCAGCAGCCGCTCGGGGAGACCCTACGAGCAGTACTTC
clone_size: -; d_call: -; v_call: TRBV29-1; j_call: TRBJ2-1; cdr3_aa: CSVEGALARDYNEQFF; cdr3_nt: TGCAGCGTTGAAGGGGCACTCGCGAGGGACTACAATGAGCAGTTCTTC
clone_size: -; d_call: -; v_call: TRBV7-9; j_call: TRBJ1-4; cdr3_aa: CASPPPGWTNEKLFF; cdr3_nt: TGTGCCAGCCCCCCTCCGGGATGGACTAATGAAAAACTGTTTTTT
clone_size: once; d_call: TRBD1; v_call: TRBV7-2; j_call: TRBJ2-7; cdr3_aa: CASSFRTGEPSYEQYF; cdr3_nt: TGTGCCAGCAGCTTTAGGACAGGCGAACCTTCCTACGAGCAGTACTTC
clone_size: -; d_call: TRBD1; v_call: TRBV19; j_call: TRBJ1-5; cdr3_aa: CASSIDGQGWGPQHF; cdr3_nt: TGTGCCAGTAGTATAGACGGACAGGGCTGGGGGCCCCAGCATTTT
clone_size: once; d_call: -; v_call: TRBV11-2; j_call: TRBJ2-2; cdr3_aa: CASSSAGTYTGELFF; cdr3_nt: TGTGCCAGCAGCTCAGCGGGGACATACACCGGGGAACTGTTTTTT
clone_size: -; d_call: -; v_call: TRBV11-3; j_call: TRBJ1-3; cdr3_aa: CASRASVVSAGNTIYF; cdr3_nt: TGTGCCAGCAGAGCCTCCGTGGTGTCGGCTGGAAACACCATATATTTT
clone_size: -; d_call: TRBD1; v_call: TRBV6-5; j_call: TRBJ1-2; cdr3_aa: CASVRGQFYGYTF; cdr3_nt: TGTGCCAGCGTTAGGGGACAGTTCTATGGCTACACCTTC
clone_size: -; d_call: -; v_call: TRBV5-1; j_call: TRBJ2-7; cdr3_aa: CASSSHSGSSYEQYF; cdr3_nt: TGCGCCAGCAGCTCCCATAGCGGTAGCTCCTACGAGCAGTACTTC
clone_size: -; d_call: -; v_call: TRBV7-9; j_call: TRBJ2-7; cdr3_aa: CASSWDNSYEQYF; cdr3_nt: TGTGCCAGCAGCTGGGACAACTCCTACGAGCAGTACTTC
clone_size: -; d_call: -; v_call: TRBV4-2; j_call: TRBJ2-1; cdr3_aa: CASSQDKVDEQFF; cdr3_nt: TGTGCCAGCAGCCAAGATAAAGTAGATGAGCAGTTCTTC